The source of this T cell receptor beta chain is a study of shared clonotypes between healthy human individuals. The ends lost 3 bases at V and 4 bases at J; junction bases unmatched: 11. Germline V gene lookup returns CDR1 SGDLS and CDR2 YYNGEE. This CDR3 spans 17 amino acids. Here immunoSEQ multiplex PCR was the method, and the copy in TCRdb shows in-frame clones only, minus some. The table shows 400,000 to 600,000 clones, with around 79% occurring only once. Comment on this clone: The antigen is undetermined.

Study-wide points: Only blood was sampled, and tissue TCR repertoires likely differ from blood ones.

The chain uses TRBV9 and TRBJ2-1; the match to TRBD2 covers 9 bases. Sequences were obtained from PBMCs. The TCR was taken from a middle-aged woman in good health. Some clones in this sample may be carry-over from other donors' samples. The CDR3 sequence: CASSASGVAGVYNEQFF. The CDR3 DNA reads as TGTGCCAGCAGCGCATCAGGGGTAGCGGGAGTATACAATGAGCAGTTCTTC.